This is a list of T cell receptor beta chains from one sample in a study of CD8 T cells in ankylosing spondylitis. TCRdb redid the calling of the 5' RACE reads with MiXCR, one entry per CDR3 protein. The data hold under 550,000 distinct CDR3 sequences, with roughly 26% observed a single time. Sequencing was performed on blood, either unsorted or a sorted T cell fraction (not recorded which). The receptors were sampled from a male donor with ankylosing spondylitis. CDR3s leave out the opening cysteine and the closing phenylalanine or tryptophan. Each record gives: J gene, V gene, CDR3 protein.

TRBJ2-1 TRBV5-1 ASTTTGQYNEQF
TRBJ1-1 TRBV15 ATSRVTGGNTEAF
TRBJ1-5 TRBV5-1 ASSYGTSSNQPQH
TRBJ2-7 TRBV5-1 ASSLGSSGTIYEQY
TRBJ2-7 TRBV3-1 ASSPRRLAGDNYEQY
TRBJ1-5 TRBV20-1 SAYNRGAREPQH
TRBJ2-2 TRBV6-1 ASSRDPGAGELF
TRBJ1-1 TRBV10-1 ASSDRGPTEAF
TRBJ2-3 TRBV6-5 ASSYAGGVADTQY
TRBJ2-2 TRBV29-1 SVRAGNTGELF
TRBJ2-4 TRBV15 ATSRSQDKNIQY
TRBJ1-1 TRBV5-1 ASSLVSGNMNTEAF
TRBJ2-1 TRBV3-1 ASSHGSVGEQF
TRBJ1-1 TRBV7-9 ASSLFQPDLTHTEAF
TRBJ2-1 TRBV20-1 SAREPRTSGRVYNEQF
TRBJ2-3 TRBV29-1 SVVPGQGNTDTQY
TRBJ2-1 TRBV5-6 ASSFVVPYYEQF
TRBJ1-1 TRBV18 ASSPKGRDTEAF
TRBJ2-2 TRBV20-1 SAARAGVMTGELF
TRBJ2-1 TRBV7-8 ASSLEGLAGTHYNEQF
TRBJ1-5 TRBV3-1 ASSRNTGANQPQH
TRBJ2-2 TRBV12-3/TRBV12-4 ASSPQGDGELF
TRBJ1-5 TRBV20-1 SAGNRDRGVQPQH
TRBJ2-5 TRBV19 ASSIGQGIVETQY
TRBJ2-1 TRBV24-1 ATSDFYRDYNEQF
TRBJ2-3 TRBV5-1 ASSKGQDTSTDTQY
TRBJ2-1 TRBV7-9 ASSLGLAGDSEQF
TRBJ1-3 TRBV29-1 SFYTGNTIY
TRBJ2-4 TRBV5-1 ASSLVAGAEAKNIQY
TRBJ1-1 TRBV29-1 SVGGGSGNTEAF
TRBJ1-1 TRBV3-1 ASSPINYLRQVRTEAF
TRBJ2-5 TRBV29-1 SASPLAGGRETQY
TRBJ1-1 TRBV19 ASSTRGPGNTEAF
TRBJ2-7 TRBV29-1 SVRWTGNEQY
TRBJ2-1 TRBV5-1 ASSLALAEGQDEQF
TRBJ1-1 TRBV12-3/TRBV12-4 ASSFEVEGTEAF
TRBJ1-2 TRBV7-2 ASSLWTGLVGYT
TRBJ1-1 TRBV29-1 SVRTGMNTEAF
TRBJ2-3 TRBV20-1 SAKTPGFPDTQY
TRBJ2-1 TRBV11-2 ASSLRGLAGVAYNEQF
TRBJ2-1 TRBV7-2 ASSLGSGTRSYNEQF
TRBJ1-2 TRBV5-1 ASSSMGRALGYT
TRBJ2-5 TRBV5-5 ASSHGQGQETQY
TRBJ2-1 TRBV24-1 ATSEGTAQNEQF
TRBJ2-5 TRBV15 ATAEGAKRETQY
TRBJ1-2 TRBV7-2 ASSLVGRGYGYT
TRBJ2-2 TRBV11-3 ASRGTDTGELF